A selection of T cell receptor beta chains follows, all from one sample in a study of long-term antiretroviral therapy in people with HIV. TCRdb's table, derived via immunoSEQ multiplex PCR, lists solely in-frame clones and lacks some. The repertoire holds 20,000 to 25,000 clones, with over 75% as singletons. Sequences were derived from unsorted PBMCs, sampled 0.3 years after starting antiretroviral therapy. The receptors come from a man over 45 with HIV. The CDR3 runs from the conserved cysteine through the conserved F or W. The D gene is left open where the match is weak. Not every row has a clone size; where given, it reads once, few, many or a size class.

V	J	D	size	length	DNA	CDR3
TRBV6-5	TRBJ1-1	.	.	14	TGTGCCAGCAGTTACGTCGGGGGTGTCACTGAAGCTTTCTTT	CASSYVGGVTEAFF
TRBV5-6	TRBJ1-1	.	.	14	TGTGCCAGCAGCTTAGTGCGGACCCCCCATGAAGCTTTCTTT	CASSLVRTPHEAFF
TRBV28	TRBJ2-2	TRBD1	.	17	TGTGCCAGCAGCGAGGTCCCGACAGGGGTAGACACCGGGGAGCTGTTTTTT	CASSEVPTGVDTGELFF
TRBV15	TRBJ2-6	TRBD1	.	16	TGTGCCACTTCGGGACAGACGAGCTCTGGGGCCAACGTCCTGACTTTC	CATSGQTSSGANVLTF
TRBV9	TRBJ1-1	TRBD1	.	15	TGTGCCAGCAGCCCCCGGACAGGATCGAACACTGAAGCTTTCTTT	CASSPRTGSNTEAFF
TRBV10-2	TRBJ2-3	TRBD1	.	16	TGCGCCAGCAGTGACCGGACAGGGCTCGGTACAGATACGCAGTATTTT	CASSDRTGLGTDTQYF
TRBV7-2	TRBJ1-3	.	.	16	TGTGCCAGCAGCTTAGCGCGCGGGACCTCTGGAAACACCATATATTTT	CASSLARGTSGNTIYF
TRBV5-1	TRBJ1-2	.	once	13	TGCGCCAGCGGAGCAGCTGGGTCTGTTGGCTACACCTTC	CASGAAGSVGYTF
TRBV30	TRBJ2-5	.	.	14	TGTGCCTGGAGTCTTGGGGGGGCGGGGGAGACCCAGTACTTC	CAWSLGGAGETQYF
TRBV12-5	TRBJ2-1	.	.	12	TGTGCTAGTGCCCCGGGGACAACAAACAAGTTCTTC	CASAPGTTNKFF
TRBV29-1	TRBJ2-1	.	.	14	TGCAGCTTTCTCGAAAGGGGGTCCTACAATGAGCAGTTCTTC	CSFLERGSYNEQFF
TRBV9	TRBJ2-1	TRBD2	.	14	TGTGCCAGCAGCGGGACTAGCGGATACAATGAGCAGTTCTTC	CASSGTSGYNEQFF
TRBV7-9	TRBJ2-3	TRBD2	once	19	TGTGCCAGCAGCTTAGGAGTACTGACTAGCGGGGACCCCACAGATACGCAGTATTTT	CASSLGVLTSGDPTDTQYF
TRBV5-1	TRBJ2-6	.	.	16	TGCGCCAGCAGCTTGGGCCCGGCGGAAGGGGCCAACGTCCTGACTTTC	CASSLGPAEGANVLTF
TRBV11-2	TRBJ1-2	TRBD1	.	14	TGTGCCAGCAACAGGGGGCCATCTAACTATGGCTACACCTTC	CASNRGPSNYGYTF
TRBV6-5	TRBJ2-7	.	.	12	TGTGCCAGCAGTCTCGACAGGTACGAGCAGTACTTC	CASSLDRYEQYF
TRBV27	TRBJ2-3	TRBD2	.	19	TGTGCCAGCAGTCTTATAGCGGGAGGGGGTCTTACTAGCACAGATACGCAGTATTTT	CASSLIAGGGLTSTDTQYF
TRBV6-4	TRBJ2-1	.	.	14	TGTGCCAGCAGTTACAAGGCAGGCCCTAATGAGCAGTTCTTC	CASSYKAGPNEQFF